This TCR beta chain comes out of a study of blood T cell repertoires in COVID-19. Here immunoSEQ multiplex PCR was the method, and the copy in TCRdb shows in-frame clones only, minus some. The profile shows 130,000 to 150,000 clones, 80% of them singletons. CDR1 and CDR2 from the germline V gene are LNHDA and SQIVND (reference sequence). The V gene end was trimmed by 7 bases and the J gene end by 1 base; junction bases not matched to a gene: 4. This CDR3 has 14 residues. This chain connects TRBV19 to TRBJ1-2; 9 bases match TRBD1. The specimen was peripheral blood. This receptor was obtained from a man in his 70s who had recovered from COVID-19. The CDR3 region is CASKATGGNYGYTF. Here the CDR3 DNA reads TGTGCCAGTAAGGCGACAGGGGGTAACTATGGCTACACCTTC.